The entry below gives a single T cell receptor (beta chain) sequence along with its context. These data come from a study of CD8 T cells in Susac syndrome. Reverse transcription of roughly 0.5 to 1 ug RNA used random hexamers. TCRdb redid the calling of the immunoSEQ multiplex PCR reads with MiXCR, one entry per CDR3 protein. This sample has about 130,000 distinct CDR3 sequences, with around 94% found just once. The germline V and J ends were trimmed by 2 bases and 5 bases, with 12 bases remaining between them. Germline CDR1 is MDHEN and CDR2 is SYDVKM. CDR3 length: 14 amino acids. The gene calls are TRBV28 and TRBJ2-5, with D unclear. The TCR sequence derives from a human donor with Susac syndrome. Sequencing was done on a sample of CD8+ T cells from PBMCs. The CDR3 nucleotides are TGTGCCAGCAGTTTAGGGTCCGTGGCTGAGACCCAGTACTTC. It is translated as CASSLGSVAETQYF. Supplemented by reference TRBV28 and TRBJ2-5, the full variable domain reads DVKVTQSSRYLVKRTGEKVFLECVQDMDHENMFWYRQDPGLGLRLIYFSYDVKMKEKGDIPEGYSVSREKKERFSLILESASTNQTSMYLCASSLGSVAETQYFGPGTRLLVL.